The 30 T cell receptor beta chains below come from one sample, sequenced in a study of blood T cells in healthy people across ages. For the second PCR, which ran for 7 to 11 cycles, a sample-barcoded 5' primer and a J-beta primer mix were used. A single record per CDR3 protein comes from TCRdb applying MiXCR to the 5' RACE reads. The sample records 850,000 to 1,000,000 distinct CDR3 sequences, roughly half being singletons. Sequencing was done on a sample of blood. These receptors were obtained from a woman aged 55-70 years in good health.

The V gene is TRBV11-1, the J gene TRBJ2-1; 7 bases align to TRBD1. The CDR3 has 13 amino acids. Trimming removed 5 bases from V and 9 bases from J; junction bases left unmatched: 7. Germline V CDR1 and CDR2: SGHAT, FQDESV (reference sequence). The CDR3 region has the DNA TGTGCCAGCAGCAACCTAGACAGGGTTGAGCAGTTCTTC. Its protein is CASSNLDRVEQFF.

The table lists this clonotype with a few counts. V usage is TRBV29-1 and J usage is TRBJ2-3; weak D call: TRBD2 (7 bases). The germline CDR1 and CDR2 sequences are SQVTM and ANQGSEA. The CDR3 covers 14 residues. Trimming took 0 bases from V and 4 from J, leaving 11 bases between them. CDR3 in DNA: TGCAGCGTTGAAGATAGGGGGGGGGCAGATACGCAGTATTTT. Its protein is CSVEDRGGADTQYF.

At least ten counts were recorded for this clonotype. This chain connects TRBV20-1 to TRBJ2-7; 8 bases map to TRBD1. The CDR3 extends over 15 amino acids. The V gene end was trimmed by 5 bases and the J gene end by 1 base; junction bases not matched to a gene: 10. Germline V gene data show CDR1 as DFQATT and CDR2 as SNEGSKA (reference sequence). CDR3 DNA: TGCAGTGCTGTTGCTGGGACAGGCAATTCCTACGAGCAGTACTTC. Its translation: CSAVAGTGNSYEQYF.

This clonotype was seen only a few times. The CDR3 sequence is CASSSQGAQETQYF. Here the CDR3 DNA reads TGCGCCAGCAGTTCACAGGGGGCCCAAGAGACCCAGTACTTC. This rearrangement joins TRBV10-1 to TRBJ2-5; 9 nucleotides match TRBD1. With 5 bases clipped from V and 1 base from J, the junction kept 2 bases outside the gene matches. This CDR3 comprises 14 residues. Per germline, CDR1 WNHNN and CDR2 SYGVQD (reference sequence).

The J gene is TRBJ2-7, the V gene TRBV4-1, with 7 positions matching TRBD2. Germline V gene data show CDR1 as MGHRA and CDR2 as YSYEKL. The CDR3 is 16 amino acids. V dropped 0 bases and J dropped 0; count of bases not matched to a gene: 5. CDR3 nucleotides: TGCGCCAGCAGCCAAGATGCCGGGGGGACCTCCTACGAGCAGTACTTC. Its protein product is CASSQDAGGTSYEQYF.

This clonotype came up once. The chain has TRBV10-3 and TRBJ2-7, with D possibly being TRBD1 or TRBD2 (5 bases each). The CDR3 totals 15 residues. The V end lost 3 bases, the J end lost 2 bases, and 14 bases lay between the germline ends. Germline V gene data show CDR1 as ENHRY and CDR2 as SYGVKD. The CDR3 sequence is CAISDTGTKTYEQYF. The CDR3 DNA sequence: TGTGCCATCAGTGATACCGGGACGAAGACCTACGAGCAGTACTTC.

The CDR3 nucleotides are TGTGCCAGCAGTGTCGGGGGGTACCCCTACGAGCAGTACTTC. Translation gives CASSVGGYPYEQYF. The chain employs TRBV2 and TRBJ2-4; 7 bases agree with TRBD2. The J call may be mistaken, given a closer DNA end match to TRBJ2-7. The germline V gene encodes CDR1 SNHLY and CDR2 FYNNEI. The CDR3 loop spans 14 amino acids.

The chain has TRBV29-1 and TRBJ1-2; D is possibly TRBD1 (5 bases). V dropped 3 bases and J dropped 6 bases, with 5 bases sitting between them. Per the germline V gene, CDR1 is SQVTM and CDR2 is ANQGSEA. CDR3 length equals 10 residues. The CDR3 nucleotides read TGCAGCGTTGAGGGGCATGGCTACACCTTC. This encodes CSVEGHGYTF.

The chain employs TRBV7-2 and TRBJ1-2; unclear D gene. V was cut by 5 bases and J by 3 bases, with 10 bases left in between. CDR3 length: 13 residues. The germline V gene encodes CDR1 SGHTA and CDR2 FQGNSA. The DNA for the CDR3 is TGTGCCAGCAGCGGAGACGGTTACTATGGCTACACCTTC. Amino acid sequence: CASSGDGYYGYTF.

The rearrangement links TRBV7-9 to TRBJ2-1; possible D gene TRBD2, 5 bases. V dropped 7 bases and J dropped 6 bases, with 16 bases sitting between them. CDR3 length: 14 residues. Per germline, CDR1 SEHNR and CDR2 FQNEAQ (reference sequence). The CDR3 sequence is CASMILDRRNEQFF. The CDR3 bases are TGTGCCAGCATGATACTAGATAGGCGCAATGAGCAGTTCTTC.

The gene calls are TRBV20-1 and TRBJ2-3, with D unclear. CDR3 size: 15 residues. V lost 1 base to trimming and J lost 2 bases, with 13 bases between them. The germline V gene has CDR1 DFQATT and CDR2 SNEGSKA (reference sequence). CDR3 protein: CSARGRAAFTDTQYF. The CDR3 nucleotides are TGCAGTGCTAGAGGTCGGGCAGCCTTCACAGATACGCAGTATTTT.

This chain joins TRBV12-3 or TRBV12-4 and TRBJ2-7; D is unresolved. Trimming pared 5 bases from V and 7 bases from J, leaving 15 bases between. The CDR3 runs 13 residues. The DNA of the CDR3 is TGTGCCAGCAGTCTAGACCATGTTCGGGAGCAGTACTTC. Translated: CASSLDHVREQYF.

CDR3 region: CASSLGSGAGTGELFF. CDR3 in DNA: TGCGCCAGCAGCTTGGGTTCGGGGGCAGGCACCGGGGAGCTGTTTTTT. This chain joins TRBV5-1 and TRBJ2-2; D tentatively reads TRBD1 or TRBD2 (6 bases each). This CDR3 spans 16 amino acids. Germline lookup yields CDR1 SGHRS and CDR2 YFSETQ. Trimming removed 0 bases from V and 4 bases from J, with 13 bases in between.

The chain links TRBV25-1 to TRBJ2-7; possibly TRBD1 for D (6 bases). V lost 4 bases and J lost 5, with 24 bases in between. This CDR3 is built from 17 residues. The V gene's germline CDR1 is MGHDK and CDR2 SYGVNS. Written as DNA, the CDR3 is TGTGCCAGCAGTGTTCTCGGCCTATCGGACAGTACGAACGAGCAGTACTTC. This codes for CASSVLGLSDSTNEQYF.

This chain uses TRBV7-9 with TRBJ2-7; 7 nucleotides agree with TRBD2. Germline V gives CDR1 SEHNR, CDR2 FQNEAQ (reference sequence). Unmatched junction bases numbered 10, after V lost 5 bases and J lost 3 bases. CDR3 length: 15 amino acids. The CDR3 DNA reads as TGTGCCAGCAGCCCGCCGCGGACTAGAGACTACGAGCAGTACTTC. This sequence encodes CASSPPRTRDYEQYF. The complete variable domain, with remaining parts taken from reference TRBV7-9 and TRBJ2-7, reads DTGVSQNPRHKITKRGQNVTFRCDPISEHNRLYWYRQTLGQGPEFLTYFQNEAQLEKSRLLSDRFSAERPKGSFSTLEIQRTEQGDSAMYLCASSPPRTRDYEQYFGPGTRLTVT.

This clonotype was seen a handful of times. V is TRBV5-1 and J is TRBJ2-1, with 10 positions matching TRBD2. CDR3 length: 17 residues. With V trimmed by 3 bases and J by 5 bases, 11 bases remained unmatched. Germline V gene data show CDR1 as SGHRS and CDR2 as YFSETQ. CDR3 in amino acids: CASSSSAAGGRDNEQFF. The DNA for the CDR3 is TGCGCCAGCAGCTCGTCTGCAGCGGGAGGGCGGGACAATGAGCAGTTCTTC.

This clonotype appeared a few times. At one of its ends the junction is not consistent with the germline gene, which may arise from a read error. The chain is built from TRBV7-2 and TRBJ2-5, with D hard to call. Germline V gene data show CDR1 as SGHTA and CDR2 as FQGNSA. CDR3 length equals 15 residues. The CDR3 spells CANSLVPSSQETQYF. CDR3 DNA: TGTGCCAACAGCTTAGTGCCTAGTTCCCAAGAGACCCAGTACTTC.

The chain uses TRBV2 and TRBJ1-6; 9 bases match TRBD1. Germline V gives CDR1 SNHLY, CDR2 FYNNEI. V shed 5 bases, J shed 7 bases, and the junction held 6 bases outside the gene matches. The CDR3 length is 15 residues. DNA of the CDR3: TGTGCCAGCAGTAGACAGGGGGGGCCAAATTCACCCCTCCACTTT. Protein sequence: CASSRQGGPNSPLHF.

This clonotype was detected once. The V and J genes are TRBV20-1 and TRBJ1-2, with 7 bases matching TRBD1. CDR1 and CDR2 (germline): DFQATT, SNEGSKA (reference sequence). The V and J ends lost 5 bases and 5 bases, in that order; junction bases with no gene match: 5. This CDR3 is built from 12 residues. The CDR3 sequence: CSAVRGSYGYTF. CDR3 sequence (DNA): TGCAGTGCTGTCAGGGGGAGTTATGGCTACACCTTC.

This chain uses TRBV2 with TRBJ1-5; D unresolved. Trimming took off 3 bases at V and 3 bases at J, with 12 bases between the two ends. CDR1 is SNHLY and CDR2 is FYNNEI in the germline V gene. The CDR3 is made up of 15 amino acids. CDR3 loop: CASSDEAAVNQPQHF. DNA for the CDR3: TGTGCCAGCAGTGATGAGGCCGCCGTCAATCAGCCCCAGCATTTT. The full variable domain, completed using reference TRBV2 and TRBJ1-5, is EPEVTQTPSHQVTQMGQEVILRCVPISNHLYFYWYRQILGQKVEFLVSFYNNEISEKSEIFDDQFSVERPDGSNFTLKIRSTKLEDSAMYFCASSDEAAVNQPQHFGDGTRLSIL.

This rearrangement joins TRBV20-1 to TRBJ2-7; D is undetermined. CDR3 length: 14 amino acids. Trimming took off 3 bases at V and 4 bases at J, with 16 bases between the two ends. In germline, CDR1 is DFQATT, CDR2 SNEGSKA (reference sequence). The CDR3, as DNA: TGCAGTGCTAGGAGTGACCCACGACGGTACGAGCAGTACTTC. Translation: CSARSDPRRYEQYF.

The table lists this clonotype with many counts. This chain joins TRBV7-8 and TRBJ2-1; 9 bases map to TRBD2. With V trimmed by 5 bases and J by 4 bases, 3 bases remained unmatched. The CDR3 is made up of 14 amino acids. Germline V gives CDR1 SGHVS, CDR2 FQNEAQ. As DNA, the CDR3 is TGTGCCAGCAGCGATAGCGGGAGTTACAATGAGCAGTTCTTC. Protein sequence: CASSDSGSYNEQFF.

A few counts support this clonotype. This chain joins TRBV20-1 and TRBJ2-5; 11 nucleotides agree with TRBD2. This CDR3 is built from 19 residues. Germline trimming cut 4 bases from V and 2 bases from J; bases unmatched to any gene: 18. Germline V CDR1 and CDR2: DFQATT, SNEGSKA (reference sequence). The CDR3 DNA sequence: TGCAGTGCTATTAGCGGACTAACTAGCGGGAGTCTAGGGCAAGAGACCCAGTACTTC. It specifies CSAISGLTSGSLGQETQYF.

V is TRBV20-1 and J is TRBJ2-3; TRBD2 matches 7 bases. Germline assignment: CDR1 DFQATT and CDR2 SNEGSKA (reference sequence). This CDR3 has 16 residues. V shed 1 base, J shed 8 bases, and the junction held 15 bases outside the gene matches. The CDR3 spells CSARAGTIGGGSTQYF. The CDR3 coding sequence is TGCAGTGCTAGAGCCGGGACTATCGGGGGAGGATCTACGCAGTATTTT.

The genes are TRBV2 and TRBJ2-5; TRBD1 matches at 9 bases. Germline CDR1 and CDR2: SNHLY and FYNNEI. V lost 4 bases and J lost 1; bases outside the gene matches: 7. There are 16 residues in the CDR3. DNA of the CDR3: TGTGCCAGCAGTGGGGGGGACAGGGTCCTCCAAGAGACCCAGTACTTC. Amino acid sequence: CASSGGDRVLQETQYF.

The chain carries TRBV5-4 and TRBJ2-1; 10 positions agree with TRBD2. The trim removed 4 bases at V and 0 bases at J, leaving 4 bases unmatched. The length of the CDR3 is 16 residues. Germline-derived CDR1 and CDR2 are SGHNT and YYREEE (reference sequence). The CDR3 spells CASSGSSGSSYNEQFF. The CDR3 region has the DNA TGTGCCAGCAGCGGTTCTAGCGGGAGCTCCTACAATGAGCAGTTCTTC.

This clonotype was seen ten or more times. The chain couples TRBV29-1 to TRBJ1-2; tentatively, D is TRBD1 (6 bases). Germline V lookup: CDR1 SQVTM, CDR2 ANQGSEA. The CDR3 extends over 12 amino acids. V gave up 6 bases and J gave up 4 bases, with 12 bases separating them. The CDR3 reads CSVEDSPYGYTF. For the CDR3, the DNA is TGCAGCGTGGAGGACAGCCCCTATGGCTACACCTTC.

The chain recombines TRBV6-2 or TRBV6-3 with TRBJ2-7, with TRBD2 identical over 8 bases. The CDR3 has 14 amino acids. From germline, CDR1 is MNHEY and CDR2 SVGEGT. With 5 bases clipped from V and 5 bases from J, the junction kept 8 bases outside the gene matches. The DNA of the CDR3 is TGTGCCAGCAGTGCCGGGACTAGTCGCGACGAGCAGTACTTC. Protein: CASSAGTSRDEQYF.

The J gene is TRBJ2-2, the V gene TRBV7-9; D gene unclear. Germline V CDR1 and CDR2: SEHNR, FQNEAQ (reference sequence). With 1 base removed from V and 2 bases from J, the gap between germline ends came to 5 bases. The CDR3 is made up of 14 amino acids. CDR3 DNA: TGTGCCAGCAGCTTAGTCTTCAACACCGGGGAGCTGTTTTTT. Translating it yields CASSLVFNTGELFF.

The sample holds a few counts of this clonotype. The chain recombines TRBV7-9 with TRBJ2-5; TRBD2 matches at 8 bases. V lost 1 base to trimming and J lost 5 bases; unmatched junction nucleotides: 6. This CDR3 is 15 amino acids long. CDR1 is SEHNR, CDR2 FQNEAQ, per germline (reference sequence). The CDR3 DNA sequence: TGTGCCAGCAGCTTAGGAGGGACTAGATATGAGACCCAGTACTTC. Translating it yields CASSLGGTRYETQYF.